A single sample is the source of the 17 T cell receptor beta chains below, sequenced in a study of blood T cell repertoires in COVID-19. Assay used: immunoSEQ multiplex PCR; TCRdb lists only in-frame clones, some missing. The data hold 150,000 to 200,000 clones, with 88% observed a single time. Source material: peripheral blood. These receptors were collected from a man aged 40-49 years with active or convalescent COVID-19.

The chain has TRBV28 and TRBJ1-5, with 7 positions matching TRBD1. Germline CDR1 MDHEN, CDR2 SYDVKM. The V segment lost 6 bases and the J segment 0 bases; nucleotides outside the gene matches: 5. The CDR3 extends over 15 amino acids. This CDR3 is CASSPGQNSNQPQHF. DNA of the CDR3: TGTGCCAGCAGCCCGGGACAGAATAGCAATCAGCCCCAGCATTTT.

This chain joins TRBV4-1 and TRBJ1-2, with 7 nucleotides matching TRBD1. Looked up from germline, CDR1 is MGHRA and CDR2 is YSYEKL. V shed 3 bases and J 3 bases; nucleotides not matched to a gene: 4. CDR3 length: 14 amino acids. CDR3 residues: CASSQTGSDYGYTF. The CDR3 nucleotides read TGCGCCAGCAGCCAGACAGGGTCAGACTATGGCTACACCTTC.

The genes are TRBV27 and TRBJ2-6; the match to TRBD1 covers 8 bases. Germline CDR1 reads MNHEY; CDR2 reads SMNVEV (reference sequence). V shed 3 bases and J 0 bases; nucleotides not matched to a gene: 10. This CDR3 is 19 amino acids long. For the CDR3, the DNA is TGTGCCAGCAGTTTTATTACCGGGACAGGTAGCTCTGGGGCCAACGTCCTGACTTTC. Translating it yields CASSFITGTGSSGANVLTF.

The chain links TRBV19 to TRBJ1-1; 7 nucleotides agree with TRBD1. This CDR3 contains 14 residues. Trimming removed 7 bases from V and 1 base from J; junction bases left unmatched: 6. Germline V lookup: CDR1 LNHDA, CDR2 SQIVND (reference sequence). CDR3 in amino acids: CASTRAGGNTEAFF. The DNA for the CDR3 is TGTGCCAGTACTCGGGCAGGGGGGAACACTGAAGCTTTCTTT.

This chain links TRBV19 with TRBJ1-4; 9 bases map to TRBD1. V shed 3 bases, J shed 2 bases, and the junction held 4 bases outside the gene matches. The CDR3 length is 16 residues. Germline V gives CDR1 LNHDA, CDR2 SQIVND (reference sequence). The DNA for the CDR3 is TGTGCCAGTAGTATGATGACAGGGGGGACTAATGAAAAACTGTTTTTT. This gives the protein CASSMMTGGTNEKLFF.

The chain has TRBV7-2 and TRBJ1-1, with D possibly matching TRBD1 (5 bases). The ends were cut back, 5 bases at V and 0 bases at J, with 16 bases in the middle. CDR1 SGHTA and CDR2 FQGNSA come from the germline V gene. This CDR3 has 16 amino acids. CDR3 nucleotide sequence: TGTGCCAGCAGCCCCCTGCGGGGGATTCTGAACACTGAAGCTTTCTTT. The encoded protein is CASSPLRGILNTEAFF.

The table lists this clone with a few counts. The chain uses TRBV11-2 and TRBJ1-5; 10 positions match TRBD1. Germline loops: CDR1 SGHAT, CDR2 FQNNGV. This CDR3 is built from 14 residues. V dropped 4 bases and J dropped 5; count of bases not matched to a gene: 2. DNA of the CDR3: TGTGCCAGCAGCTCGGACAGGGGGGATCAGCCCCAGCATTTT. As protein: CASSSDRGDQPQHF.

The chain recombines TRBV19 with TRBJ2-7, with TRBD1 as a possible D gene (6 bases). Trimming removed 1 base at V and 6 bases at J, with 25 bases between. CDR1 is LNHDA, CDR2 SQIVND, per germline (reference sequence). The CDR3 runs 18 residues. CDR3 residues: CASSIVFNRDILVGEQYF. For the CDR3, the DNA is TGTGCCAGTAGTATAGTATTTAACAGGGATATCCTTGTCGGCGAGCAGTACTTC.

As for this clone: The limits of the CDR3 on the DNA are not certain, so only TCRdb's listed CDR3 is given. The chain recombines TRBV21-1 with TRBJ1-4. TRBV21-1 is classified as a pseudogene. The CDR3 is 20 residues long, ends included. Here the CDR3 reads CASSAWYTCRGGPTNEKLFF.

The chain links TRBV12-5 to TRBJ2-1; 13 nucleotides align to TRBD2. The germline gives CDR1 LGHNT, CDR2 FRNRAP. The CDR3 length is 18 residues. V was clipped by 4 bases and J by 3 bases; unmatched bases: 9. CDR3 loop: CASGSRLAGGQVYNEQFF. The CDR3 DNA is TGTGCTAGTGGTTCAAGACTAGCGGGAGGCCAGGTCTACAATGAGCAGTTCTTC.

This chain links TRBV7-9 with TRBJ2-7; 7 positions match TRBD2. The CDR3 is made up of 15 amino acids. The trim removed 1 base at V and 1 base at J, leaving 4 bases unmatched. Germline CDR1 and CDR2: SEHNR and FQNEAQ (reference sequence). The CDR3 sequence is CASSLDDGGSYEQYF. In DNA, the CDR3 is TGTGCCAGCAGCTTAGACGACGGGGGGTCCTACGAGCAGTACTTC.

The rearrangement joins TRBV4-2 to TRBJ1-2; no definite D call. CDR1 is LGHNA and CDR2 is YNFKEQ in the germline V gene. Trimming left V 1 base short and J 3 bases short, with 15 bases between. This CDR3 comprises 16 residues. The chain's CDR3 is CASSQGEEKPYYGYTF. CDR3 sequence (DNA): TGTGCCAGCAGCCAAGGGGAGGAAAAACCGTACTATGGCTACACCTTC.

This chain connects TRBV19 to TRBJ2-1; tentative D call: TRBD1 (5 bases). Trimming cost V 4 bases and J 9 bases, with 16 bases left between them. The CDR3 consists of 14 residues. Germline V gene lookup returns CDR1 LNHDA and CDR2 SQIVND (reference sequence). CDR3 DNA sequence: TGTGCCAGTAGTAAGACAGCAGAGCATGGTGAGCAGTTCTTC. This translates into CASSKTAEHGEQFF.

The chain has TRBV9 and TRBJ2-3, with 7 nucleotides matching TRBD2. The CDR3 spans 20 residues. Trimming at V came to 4 bases and at J to 0 bases, leaving 20 bases not matched to a gene. CDR1 is SGDLS, CDR2 YYNGEE, per germline. The CDR3 nucleotides are TGTGCCAGCAGCCCTAGCACATGGGTGGGGGGAGCGGGGAGCACAGATACGCAGTATTTT. Translated: CASSPSTWVGGAGSTDTQYF.

The chain links TRBV9 to TRBJ1-1; no clear D. Germline V CDR1 and CDR2: SGDLS, YYNGEE. Trimming took off 4 bases at V and 9 bases at J, with 22 bases between the two ends. CDR3 length: 15 residues. CDR3 amino acids: CASSPRGGQSLKAFF. Written as DNA, the CDR3 is TGTGCCAGCAGCCCCCGGGGAGGTCAAAGTTTAAAAGCTTTCTTT.

The rearrangement uses TRBV5-1 and TRBJ2-7; 10 bases fit TRBD1. There are 14 residues in the CDR3. Trimming took 0 bases from V and 6 from J; bases not matched to a gene: 3. The germline CDR1 and CDR2 sequences are SGHRS and YFSETQ. This chain's CDR3 is CASSLAGQGFEQYF. CDR3 in DNA: TGCGCCAGCAGCTTGGCGGGACAGGGGTTCGAGCAGTACTTC.

V is TRBV5-5 and J is TRBJ1-6, with a weak D call TRBD1 (5 bases). The ends were cut back, 1 base at V and 7 bases at J, with 18 bases in the middle. This CDR3 comprises 17 residues. Germline V gives CDR1 SGHKS, CDR2 YYEKEE (reference sequence). CDR3 protein: CASSLRTTERSNSPLHF. The CDR3 coding sequence is TGTGCCAGCAGCTTGAGGACGACAGAAAGGAGCAATTCACCCCTCCACTTT.